A selection of T cell receptor beta chains follows, all from one sample in a study of T-cell memory formation after mild COVID-19. TCRdb ran MiXCR on the 5' RACE reads and lists one entry per CDR3 protein. The table lists more than 400,000 distinct CDR3 sequences, 15% to 20% of them singletons. The sample was PBMCs or a T cell subset sorted from them (not recorded which). These receptors were obtained from an adult woman who had mild COVID-19 (a few samples of this study predate the infection). Cell type and time point are not known. CDR3s include the opening cysteine and the closing phenylalanine or tryptophan. Each record gives: D gene, J gene, V gene, clone size, CDR3 DNA, CDR3 protein. The D gene is left open where the match is weak. Size is stated for part of the rows, as once, few or many counts, or as a class when the clone is expanded.

-	TRBJ2-1	TRBV5-1	-	TGCGCCAGCAGCTTGGCTGGGGTTGGGTACAATGAGCAGTTCTTC	CASSLAGVGYNEQFF
-	TRBJ2-1	TRBV9	many	TGTGCCAGCAGCGTAGGATCTATCACCTACAATGAGCAGTTCTTC	CASSVGSITYNEQFF
TRBD1	TRBJ2-5	TRBV24-1	-	TGTGCCACCAGTGACCCGGGACAGGGTTTCGAGACCCAGTACTTC	CATSDPGQGFETQYF
TRBD2	TRBJ2-5	TRBV5-6	-	TGTGCCAGCAGCTTAACTACTAGCGGGAGGGCCGTCGAGACCCAGTACTTC	CASSLTTSGRAVETQYF
-	TRBJ1-6	TRBV7-2	few	TGTGCCAGCAGCTTAGGTCCTCGACGGCCCGCGAATTCACCCCTCCACTTT	CASSLGPRRPANSPLHF
TRBD1	TRBJ1-1	TRBV7-3	few	TGTGCCAGCAGCCCCTGGACAGGGGAGAACACTGAAGCTTTCTTT	CASSPWTGENTEAFF
-	TRBJ1-2	TRBV7-3	few	TGTGCCAGCAGCTTAACCCCCGGTAGTGGCTACACCTTC	CASSLTPGSGYTF
-	TRBJ2-1	TRBV24-1	few	TGTGCCACCGGCGAGGACAGCTCCTACAATGAGCAGTTCTTC	CATGEDSSYNEQFF
-	TRBJ2-2	TRBV29-1	few	TGCAGCGTTCTACAGGGATTTGGCGGGGAGCTGTTTTTT	CSVLQGFGGELFF
-	TRBJ2-2	TRBV11-3	few	TGTGCCAGCAGCCCAGGGGCGGGAGCCGGGGAGCTGTTTTTT	CASSPGAGAGELFF
-	TRBJ2-5	TRBV5-1	few	TGCGCCAGCAGCTTCGGGCCCAACACCCAGTACTTC	CASSFGPNTQYF
-	TRBJ1-1	TRBV12-3/TRBV12-4	many	TGTGCCAGCAGTTTAGCCCAGAACACTGAAGCTTTCTTT	CASSLAQNTEAFF
-	TRBJ1-1	TRBV7-9	-	TGTGCCAGCAGCTTAGCGCTGGGGGGATCCATGAACACTGAAGCTTTCTTT	CASSLALGGSMNTEAFF
TRBD1	TRBJ1-6	TRBV12-3/TRBV12-4	few	TGTGCCAGCAGGCAGGGGGCCCATAATTCACCCCTCCACTTT	CASRQGAHNSPLHF
TRBD1	TRBJ2-3	TRBV29-1	few	TGCAGCGTTGAAGCTCCGACAGGGGCTAGCACAGATACGCAGTATTTT	CSVEAPTGASTDTQYF
-	TRBJ2-1	TRBV4-3	-	TGCGCCAGCAGCCACACACCCAACAATGAGCAGTTCTTC	CASSHTPNNEQFF
-	TRBJ1-1	TRBV5-4	-	TGTGCCAGCATCCGGGACCTGGGGGACACTGAAGCTTTCTTT	CASIRDLGDTEAFF
TRBD2	TRBJ2-1	TRBV20-1	few	TGCAGTGCAGTAGCGGGAGGACCCTACAATGAGCAGTTCTTC	CSAVAGGPYNEQFF
TRBD2	TRBJ2-1	TRBV6-7	-	TGTGCCAGCAGAAGCGGGGGTGAGCAGTTCTTC	CASRSGGEQFF
TRBD2	TRBJ2-1	TRBV2	few	TGTGCCAGCAGTGAAACCCGAAGCGGGAGTTCACAGTTCTTC	CASSETRSGSSQFF
TRBD1	TRBJ2-5	TRBV9	-	TGTGCCAGCAGCCTCCAAGGACAGGGTCACCAAGAGACCCAGTACTTC	CASSLQGQGHQETQYF
TRBD1	TRBJ2-7	TRBV30	few	TGTGCCTGGAGGGAAAAGGACAGGGGTTTCGACGAGCAGTACTTC	CAWREKDRGFDEQYF
-	TRBJ2-1	TRBV9	-	TGTGCCAGCAGCCCCCACAGGTACCGGAATGAGCAGTTCTTC	CASSPHRYRNEQFF
TRBD2	TRBJ2-7	TRBV7-9	few	TGTGCCAGCAGCTTAAATGAGCCTAGCGGGAGTAGTTACGAGCAGTACTTC	CASSLNEPSGSSYEQYF
-	TRBJ2-7	TRBV5-6	few	TGTGCCAGCAGCTTCCAGGGTAACCCCTCCTACGAGCAGTACTTC	CASSFQGNPSYEQYF
TRBD1	TRBJ1-1	TRBV30	-	TGTGCCTGGACCCACTACGGGACAGGGGCTAACACTGAAGCTTTCTTT	CAWTHYGTGANTEAFF
TRBD2	TRBJ2-1	TRBV6-5	few	TGTGCCAGCAGTTTCAGCCTCGGGGGGGGAGACAATGAGCAGTTCTTC	CASSFSLGGGDNEQFF
-	TRBJ2-7	TRBV27	-	TGTGCCAGAAGTTTAACAGGGGGGGACGAGCAGTACTTC	CARSLTGGDEQYF
TRBD2	TRBJ2-2	TRBV25-1	-	TGTGCCAGCAGTGATTGGCTAGCGGGCAATGGCGGGGAGCTGTTTTTT	CASSDWLAGNGGELFF
-	TRBJ2-2	TRBV7-6	few	TGTGCCAGCAGCCCCACGGGACTTGCCACCTCTCGGGAGCTGTTTTTT	CASSPTGLATSRELFF
-	TRBJ2-2	TRBV5-4	-	TGTGCCAGCAGCCAAATGCAGAACACCGGGGAGCTGTTTTTT	CASSQMQNTGELFF
TRBD1	TRBJ2-3	TRBV5-1	-	TGCGCCAGCGCAGTTCCACAGGGGGCCACAGATACGCAGTATTTT	CASAVPQGATDTQYF
-	TRBJ1-4	TRBV12-3/TRBV12-4	-	TGTGCCAGCAGCGAGGGGGACAATGTAGCAAAACTGTTTTTT	CASSEGDNVAKLFF
TRBD2	TRBJ2-1	TRBV7-2	few	TGTGCCAGCAGCTTAGTAACGAATGGACTAGCGGGAGTCTTCTTC	CASSLVTNGLAGVFF
-	TRBJ1-5	TRBV7-2	-	TGTGCCAGCAGCTTAGGCGCAGCCCATAGCAATCAGCCCCAGCATTTT	CASSLGAAHSNQPQHF
TRBD2	TRBJ2-1	TRBV12-3/TRBV12-4	-	TGTGCCAGCAGTGTGAGCGGGAGGAGCTCCTACAATGAGCAGTTCTTC	CASSVSGRSSYNEQFF
-	TRBJ1-2	TRBV7-9	-	TGTGCCAGCAGCTCTCAGAGCGGGGGACCTAGAGACGGCTACACCTTC	CASSSQSGGPRDGYTF
TRBD2	TRBJ2-7	TRBV7-8	-	TGTGCCAGCAGCTTGGTGAGGACTAGTCCGGGGGAGCAGTACTTC	CASSLVRTSPGEQYF
-	TRBJ2-1	TRBV25-1	many	TGTGCCAGCAGTGATCGCGACGGTCTAGGGAATGAGCAGTTCTTC	CASSDRDGLGNEQFF
-	TRBJ2-1	TRBV7-6	-	TGTGCCAGCAGCTTAGTGTTCGAGAGCTCCTACAATGAGCAGTTCTTC	CASSLVFESSYNEQFF
-	TRBJ2-3	TRBV9	-	TGTGCCAGCAGCCCAGGGACTCCATACACAGATACGCAGTATTTT	CASSPGTPYTDTQYF
-	TRBJ2-3	TRBV4-1	few	TGCGCCAGCAGCCCTGACCTGGGACGAGGCACAGATACGCAGTATTTT	CASSPDLGRGTDTQYF
TRBD2	TRBJ2-1	TRBV3-1	-	TGTGCCAGCAGCCAAGCCGTACTAGCGGGGGTGCCGGATGAGCAGTTATTC	CASSQAVLAGVPDEQLF
-	TRBJ2-2	TRBV25-1	few	TGTGCCAGCAGTGAATATAACGCAGGGAACACCGGGGAGCTGTTTTTT	CASSEYNAGNTGELFF
-	TRBJ2-7	TRBV6-5	-	TGTGCCAGCAGTTACGCCCCATATAACTACGAGCAGTACTTC	CASSYAPYNYEQYF
-	TRBJ2-1	TRBV4-1	-	TGCGCCAGCAGCCAAGAACCAGCGTCTGAGCAGTTCTTC	CASSQEPASEQFF
-	TRBJ2-1	TRBV18	-	TGTGCCAGCTCGCAACAGTGGGCGTCCTACAATGAGCAGTTCTTC	CASSQQWASYNEQFF
-	TRBJ1-1	TRBV7-3	few	TGTGCCAGCAGCCTACACCCCATATTGAACACTGAAGCTTTCTTT	CASSLHPILNTEAFF
-	TRBJ1-1	TRBV7-9	-	TGTGCCAGCAGCTCGCCTGAGAACACTGAAGCTTTCTTT	CASSSPENTEAFF
-	TRBJ2-1	TRBV3-1	few	TGTGCCAGCAGCCAAGGTGGAGGGGCGTTGAGCTCCTACAATGAGCAGTTCTTC	CASSQGGGALSSYNEQFF
-	TRBJ2-7	TRBV5-1	few	TGCGCCAGCAGCCACAGAACTAGATGGGGGTTATACGAGCAGTACTTC	CASSHRTRWGLYEQYF
-	TRBJ1-6	TRBV20-1	-	TGCAGTGCTAGTGTACCCGGGACCAGCTCCTATAATTCACCCCTCCACTTT	CSASVPGTSSYNSPLHF
-	TRBJ1-5	TRBV12-3/TRBV12-4	few	TGTGCCAGCAGTCCACAGGGACAGCCCCAGCATTTT	CASSPQGQPQHF
TRBD2	TRBJ2-7	TRBV5-6	-	TGTGCCAGCAGGGGACTAGCGGAGCGGTACGAGCAGTACTTC	CASRGLAERYEQYF
-	TRBJ1-4	TRBV11-2	-	TGTGCCAGCAGCGATACGCGGGACACCCATAATGAAAAACTGTTTTTT	CASSDTRDTHNEKLFF